This TCR beta chain emerged from a study of blood T cells in healthy people across ages. The amount of total RNA extracted per sample was at least 5.5 micrograms. CDR1 is MDHEN, CDR2 SYDVKM, per germline. CDR3 size: 14 residues. Study conclusions and caveats: The fall in TCR beta diversity per million T cells was roughly linear with age. Observed TCR beta diversity showed a strong correlation with the percentage of naive T cells as measured by flow cytometry.

In regard to this clonotype: What it binds is not known. The junction does not match germline at one end; this may be a read error.

With a J-beta primer mix and a sample-barcoded 5' primer, a second PCR ran about 7 to 11 cycles. TCRdb re-called the 5' RACE reads with MiXCR, one entry per CDR3 protein. The table includes 600,000 to 650,000 distinct CDR3 sequences, 58% detected once. Sample: blood. V is TRBV28 and J is TRBJ2-4, with a weak D call TRBD2 (6 bases). The receptor's source is a man in his 60s in good health. This chain's CDR3 is CASSFPRAGNSQYF. In DNA form, the CDR3 reads TGTGCCAGCAGTTTCCCCAGGGCGGGAAACAGTCAGTACTTC.